The 8 T cell receptor beta chains below come from one sample, sequenced in a study of blood T cell repertoires in COVID-19. Clones were read by immunoSEQ multiplex PCR, and TCRdb kept only the in-frame ones, dropping some. The table includes more than 400,000 clones, roughly 85% detected once. Specimen: peripheral blood. The receptors stem from a human donor in a cohort sampled during active COVID-19.

V and J are TRBV5-1 and TRBJ2-7; 11 positions match TRBD1. The CDR3 consists of 15 residues. Germline lookup yields CDR1 SGHRS and CDR2 YFSETQ. The trim removed 0 bases at V and 3 bases at J, leaving 2 bases unmatched. This chain's CDR3 is CASSLAGQGVYEQYF. Here the CDR3 DNA reads TGCGCCAGCAGCTTGGCGGGACAGGGGGTCTACGAGCAGTACTTC. Variable domain in full (rest from reference TRBV5-1 and TRBJ2-7): KAGVTQTPRYLIKTRGQQVTLSCSPISGHRSVSWYQQTPGQGLQFLFEYFSETQRNKGNFPGRFSGRQFSNSRSEMNVSTLELGDSALYLCASSLAGQGVYEQYFGPGTRLTVT.

This rearrangement joins TRBV2 to TRBJ1-4, with D hard to call. The germline V gene encodes CDR1 SNHLY and CDR2 FYNNEI. The CDR3 consists of 14 residues. Trimming took off 7 bases at V and 0 bases at J, with 9 bases between the two ends. This chain's CDR3 is CASKEGATNEKLFF. Written as DNA, the CDR3 is TGTGCCAGCAAAGAAGGAGCAACTAATGAAAAACTGTTTTTT.

This clone was observed a single time. The chain carries TRBV7-3 and TRBJ2-3; 9 bases match TRBD1. This CDR3 contains 17 residues. Germline CDR1 is SGHTA and CDR2 is FQGTGA. V was clipped by 1 base and J by 7 bases; unmatched bases: 12. DNA for the CDR3: TGTGCCAGCAGCTTAAGGCCGGTCACAGGGGGCGATTATACGCAGTATTTT. This sequence encodes CASSLRPVTGGDYTQYF.

The chain uses TRBV18 and TRBJ2-7; D is perhaps TRBD1 (5 bases). The length of the CDR3 is 13 residues. CDR1 and CDR2 (germline): KGHSH, LQKENI. V was shortened by 4 bases and J by 6 bases, with 13 bases between the two germline ends. CDR3 protein: CASSRQGSVEQYF. CDR3 coding DNA: TGTGCCAGCTCACGTCAGGGAAGTGTCGAGCAGTACTTC.

The chain combines TRBV11-2 with TRBJ2-7, with D tentatively TRBD1 (6 bases). Germline V gives CDR1 SGHAT, CDR2 FQNNGV. The V end lost 6 bases, the J end lost 7 bases, and 13 bases lay between the germline ends. CDR3 length: 12 amino acids. Here the CDR3 reads CASSSGALEQYF. CDR3 nucleotides: TGTGCCAGCAGTTCAGGGGCGCTGGAGCAGTACTTC.

This chain uses TRBV5-1 with TRBJ2-1, with 9 bases aligning to TRBD2. The CDR3 is 17 residues long. V lost 0 bases to trimming and J lost 0 bases; unmatched junction nucleotides: 4. From germline, CDR1 is SGHRS and CDR2 YFSETQ. CDR3 sequence: CASSLGQREVSYNEQFF. The CDR3 DNA sequence: TGCGCCAGCAGCTTGGGCCAGCGGGAGGTCTCCTACAATGAGCAGTTCTTC.

The chain carries TRBV25-1 and TRBJ2-5; 8 bases match TRBD2. Germline V lookup: CDR1 MGHDK, CDR2 SYGVNS. With 6 bases clipped from V and 5 bases from J, the junction kept 11 bases outside the gene matches. The length of the CDR3 is 15 residues. CDR3 amino acids: CASSADWTSRETQYF. CDR3 coding DNA: TGTGCCAGCAGCGCAGATTGGACTAGCAGGGAGACCCAGTACTTC.

The chain employs TRBV2 and TRBJ1-1, with D hard to call. Trimming removed 0 bases at V and 7 bases at J, with 6 bases between. CDR3 length: 12 residues. The germline gives CDR1 SNHLY, CDR2 FYNNEI. This chain's CDR3 is CASSEASIEAFF. In DNA, the CDR3 is TGTGCCAGCAGTGAAGCGTCTATTGAAGCTTTCTTT.